These 26 T cell receptor beta chains were sequenced from one sample in a study of cytomegalovirus exposure and HLA in healthy donors (dated by TCRdb to about 2017). Library generation was performed with the immunoSEQ multiplex PCR assay. A mixture of 60 forward primers for TCR Vbeta segments and 13 reverse primers for TCR Jbeta segments was used in the multiplex PCR. As stored in TCRdb, this immuneACCESS dataset retains in-frame rearrangements with V and J assigned. A fraction of the clones does not appear; measured against another copy, unresolved V genes explain less than half of the discrepancy, and the remainder lacks a known reason. Within this sample are approximately 220,000 clones, with 76% of them counted one time only. Approximately 0.6% of the sample goes to the ten largest clones. Sequencing used PBMCs. Receptor source: a man younger than 35 in good health and CMV-seronegative.

This clone was seen a single time. This chain links TRBV6-4 with TRBJ2-1; weak D call: TRBD1 (5 bases). V was shortened by 1 base and J by 9 bases, with 19 bases between the two germline ends. Germline CDR1 and CDR2: MRHNA and SNTAGT. This CDR3 spans 16 amino acids. Written as DNA, the CDR3 is TGTGCCAGCAGTGACTGGGGCGGCGGCCTTCTTGGTGAGCAGTTCTTC. Residues: CASSDWGGGLLGEQFF.

The V and J genes are TRBV5-1 and TRBJ2-7; TRBD2 agrees at 12 bases. The CDR3 length is 18 residues. Unmatched junction bases numbered 9, after V lost 2 bases and J lost 0 bases. Looked up from germline, CDR1 is SGHRS and CDR2 is YFSETQ. The CDR3 coding sequence is TGCGCCAGCAGCTTAAGGACTAGCGGGACCTTAAGCTCCTACGAGCAGTACTTC. The encoded protein is CASSLRTSGTLSSYEQYF.

The chain recombines TRBV5-5 with TRBJ1-2, with 8 bases matching TRBD1. There are 14 residues in the CDR3. CDR1 is SGHKS and CDR2 is YYEKEE in the germline V gene (reference sequence). V shed 4 bases and J 1 base; nucleotides not matched to a gene: 3. In DNA, the CDR3 is TGTGCCAGCAGCAAGACAGGGGATAACTATGGCTACACCTTC. Residues: CASSKTGDNYGYTF.

This clone is a singleton in its sample. The germline gene is not matched at one end of the junction; a read error may be the cause. This sequence joins TRBV2 and TRBJ1-1; tentatively, D is TRBD1 (5 bases). This CDR3 is 11 amino acids long. CDR1 and CDR2 from the germline V gene are SNHLY and FYNNEI. This CDR3 is CASTGYSGGDF. Here the CDR3 DNA reads TGTGCCAGCACAGGGTATTCGGGGGGAGACTTT. Looking up the rest from reference TRBV2 and TRBJ1-1 gives the full variable domain: EPEVTQTPSHQVTQMGQEVILRCVPISNHLYFYWYRQILGQKVEFLVSFYNNEISEKSEIFDDQFSVERPDGSNFTLKIRSTKLEDSAMYFCASTGYSGGDFGQGTRLTVV.

V gene TRBV7-9 combines with J gene TRBJ2-2; the D is unclear. The V gene's germline CDR1 is SEHNR and CDR2 FQNEAQ (reference sequence). The V and J ends lost 5 bases and 1 base respectively, with 14 bases between them. The CDR3 is 16 amino acids. The CDR3 region has the DNA TGTGCCAGCAGCCCTACAGTGAAACGGAACACCGGGGAGCTGTTTTTT. It is translated as CASSPTVKRNTGELFF.

In its sample, this clone was seen once. This sequence joins TRBV7-8 and TRBJ1-1; D uncertain. This CDR3 is built from 11 residues. V lost 5 bases to trimming and J lost 4 bases, with 5 bases between them. Germline V gene sequence: CDR1 SGHVS, CDR2 FQNEAQ. As DNA, the CDR3 is TGTGCCAGCAGCCCCGGCACTGAAGCTTTCTTT. This translates into CASSPGTEAFF. Together with reference TRBV7-8 and TRBJ1-1, the CDR3 gives the full variable domain: GAGVSQSPRYKVAKRGQDVALRCDPISGHVSLFWYQQALGQGPEFLTYFQNEAQLDKSGLPSDRFFAERPEGSVSTLKIQRTQQEDSAVYLCASSPGTEAFFGQGTRLTVV.

This chain joins TRBV4-1 and TRBJ1-5; 8 positions match TRBD1. V lost 4 bases and J lost 4; bases outside the gene matches: 9. Germline V gene data show CDR1 as MGHRA and CDR2 as YSYEKL. The length of the CDR3 is 16 residues. The CDR3 is CASSRPRGQGNQPQHF. CDR3 nucleotides: TGCGCCAGCAGCCGCCCCAGGGGGCAGGGGAATCAGCCCCAGCATTTT.

Of note for this clone: The same CDR3 can be traced to other DNA sequences in this sample. The chain links TRBV29-1 to TRBJ1-5; 7 nucleotides line up with TRBD1. Germline-derived CDR1 and CDR2 are SQVTM and ANQGSEA. V shed 1 base, J shed 4 bases, and the junction held 1 base outside the gene matches. The CDR3 has 13 residues. This CDR3 is CSVEGQGNQPQHF. CDR3 nucleotide sequence: TGCAGCGTTGAAGGACAGGGAAATCAGCCCCAGCATTTT.

The gene calls are TRBV27 and TRBJ2-7, with 10 bases matching TRBD1. The CDR3 contains 16 residues. V gave up 2 bases and J gave up 3 bases; unmatched junction bases: 7. The germline CDR1 and CDR2 sequences are MNHEY and SMNVEV (reference sequence). The CDR3 coding sequence is TGTGCCAGCAGTTTACGTAGACAGGGGGCTCTCTACGAGCAGTACTTC. This gives the protein CASSLRRQGALYEQYF.

About this clone: The same CDR3 also results from other DNA sequences found in this sample. The rearrangement links TRBV5-1 to TRBJ2-7; a weak D match, TRBD2 (6 bases). V dropped 2 bases and J dropped 1 base, with 7 bases sitting between them. Germline V gene sequence: CDR1 SGHRS, CDR2 YFSETQ. This CDR3 region has 13 residues. CDR3 sequence reads: CASSFGGSYEQYF. CDR3 DNA sequence: TGCGCCAGCAGCTTTGGGGGGTCCTACGAGCAGTACTTC.

This CDR3 is CASRGGEGYGYTF. DNA for the CDR3: TGTGCCAGCAGGGGGGGAGAAGGCTATGGCTACACCTTC. This chain uses TRBV6-6 with TRBJ1-2, with D perhaps TRBD1 (5 bases). Germline CDR1 is MNHNY and CDR2 is SVGAGI (reference sequence). V lost 6 bases and J 4 bases, leaving 12 bases between the germline ends. This CDR3 spans 13 amino acids.

The chain recombines TRBV14 with TRBJ2-1, with a possible D match to TRBD2 (5 bases). CDR3 length: 15 amino acids. The V end lost 0 bases, the J end lost 4 bases, and 10 bases lay between the germline ends. Per germline, CDR1 SGHDN and CDR2 FVKESK. The CDR3 DNA reads as TGTGCCAGCAGCCAAGAAGCGGAAGTTTACAATGAGCAGTTCTTC. Its protein product is CASSQEAEVYNEQFF.

This clone was detected once. The chain combines TRBV2 with TRBJ2-3, with 9 bases identical to TRBD2. V shed 7 bases and J 4 bases; nucleotides not matched to a gene: 6. The germline V gene has CDR1 SNHLY and CDR2 FYNNEI. This CDR3 spans 14 amino acids. CDR3: CASTLRGGADTQYF. In nucleotides, the CDR3 is TGTGCCAGCACCTTGCGGGGGGGGGCAGATACGCAGTATTTT. Supplemented by reference TRBV2 and TRBJ2-3, the full variable domain reads EPEVTQTPSHQVTQMGQEVILRCVPISNHLYFYWYRQILGQKVEFLVSFYNNEISEKSEIFDDQFSVERPDGSNFTLKIRSTKLEDSAMYFCASTLRGGADTQYFGPGTRLTVL.

This clone has only a few counts. The chain employs TRBV5-6 and TRBJ2-7; tentatively, D is TRBD2 (6 bases). CDR3 size: 14 residues. The V end was cut by 0 bases, the J end by 6 bases, with 13 bases between. Looked up from germline, CDR1 is SGHDT and CDR2 is YYEEEE. CDR3 DNA: TGTGCCAGCAGCTTGGGGTATCTCGGGGGCGAGCAGTACTTC. This gives the protein CASSLGYLGGEQYF.

Points on this clone: The same CDR3 arises from other DNA sequences in this sample as well. V and J are TRBV5-1 and TRBJ2-5, with 9 bases aligning to TRBD1. The CDR3 sequence is 15 residues long. V gave up 1 base and J gave up 4 bases; unmatched junction bases: 5. Germline V gives CDR1 SGHRS, CDR2 YFSETQ. The CDR3 DNA is TGCGCCAGCAGCTTGTTCGGACAGGGGTTAGAGACCCAGTACTTC. As protein: CASSLFGQGLETQYF.

The chain couples TRBV1 to TRBJ1-6; the table's D call, TRBD1, was not checked against the DNA. TRBV1 is recorded as a pseudogene. The CDR3 consists of 14 residues. CDR3 sequence: CTSSRDRHNSPLHF. Written as DNA, the CDR3 is TGCACCAGCAGCCGGGACAGACATAATTCACCCCTCCACTTT.

The J gene is TRBJ2-3, the V gene TRBV10-2; 7 bases align to TRBD2. The ends lost 11 bases at V and 6 bases at J; junction bases unmatched: 11. The CDR3 sequence is 13 residues long. Germline-derived CDR1 and CDR2 are WSHSY and SAAADI. CDR3 region: CALREDGADTQYF. In DNA form, the CDR3 reads TGCGCCCTACGGGAGGACGGAGCGGATACGCAGTATTTT.

The chain links TRBV4-2 to TRBJ2-7, with 11 positions matching TRBD1. Trimming cost V 0 bases and J 3 bases; bases outside gene matches: 4. Germline V lookup: CDR1 LGHNA, CDR2 YNFKEQ. This CDR3 is built from 16 residues. In nucleotides, the CDR3 is TGTGCCAGCAGCCAAGATACCGGGACAGGGGGCTACGAGCAGTACTTC. Translating gives CASSQDTGTGGYEQYF.

This chain connects TRBV4-1 to TRBJ1-1, with D unclear. Trimming shortened V by 4 bases and J by 1 base, and 10 bases separated the two germline ends. Germline CDR1 is MGHRA and CDR2 is YSYEKL. The CDR3 loop spans 14 amino acids. CDR3 in DNA: TGCGCCAGCAGCCCCCGGGTGGGGAACACTGAAGCTTTCTTT. Residues: CASSPRVGNTEAFF.

The rearrangement uses TRBV28 and TRBJ2-7; tentatively, D is TRBD1 (5 bases). Germline loops: CDR1 MDHEN, CDR2 SYDVKM. CDR3 length equals 14 residues. Between the trimmed V and J ends, which lost 5 bases and 2 bases, there was a span of 13 bases. The CDR3 region is CASSPKGPPYEQYF. The DNA of the CDR3 is TGTGCCAGCAGTCCGAAGGGGCCTCCCTACGAGCAGTACTTC.

The chain has TRBV5-6 and TRBJ2-1; 10 positions agree with TRBD1. Germline CDR1 SGHDT, CDR2 YYEEEE. This CDR3 comprises 14 residues. Germline trimming cut 3 bases from V and 6 bases from J; bases unmatched to any gene: 3. Written as DNA, the CDR3 is TGTGCCAGCAGCTGGGACAGGGGAGTCAATGAGCAGTTCTTC. This translates into CASSWDRGVNEQFF.

The rearrangement uses TRBV5-6 and TRBJ2-7, with D possibly matching TRBD1 (5 bases). Germline CDR1 SGHDT, CDR2 YYEEEE. This CDR3 is built from 17 residues. V was cut by 3 bases and J by 0 bases, with 19 bases left in between. This CDR3 is CASSWGHDPLHSYEQYF. CDR3 coding DNA: TGTGCCAGCAGCTGGGGCCACGACCCCCTCCACTCCTACGAGCAGTACTTC.

This clone was seen once. CDR3 region: CASSYGQGNEKLFF. CDR3 nucleotides: TGTGCCAGCAGCTACGGACAGGGGAATGAAAAACTGTTTTTT. The chain combines TRBV7-9 with TRBJ1-4, with 9 positions matching TRBD1. In germline, CDR1 is SEHNR, CDR2 FQNEAQ (reference sequence). The J segment lost 5 bases and the V segment lost 4 bases, leaving 2 bases of the junction unmatched. The CDR3 has 14 amino acids. The full variable domain, in which reference TRBV7-9 and TRBJ1-4 provide the parts outside the CDR3, is DTGVSQNPRHKITKRGQNVTFRCDPISEHNRLYWYRQTLGQGPEFLTYFQNEAQLEKSRLLSDRFSAERPKGSFSTLEIQRTEQGDSAMYLCASSYGQGNEKLFFGSGTQLSVL.

A few counts support this clone. Here the CDR3 DNA reads TGCGCCAGCAGCCAAGTGCCCACGCAGTCACGGGGTCGAGAGCAGTACTTC. This translates into CASSQVPTQSRGREQYF. The rearrangement joins TRBV4-1 to TRBJ2-7; D is perhaps TRBD2 (5 bases). V shed 1 base and J shed 7 bases, with 23 bases lying between them. CDR3 size: 17 residues. Germline loops: CDR1 MGHRA, CDR2 YSYEKL.

The chain links TRBV9 to TRBJ2-2, with TRBD1 as a possible D gene (5 bases). There are 14 residues in the CDR3. V was clipped by 5 bases and J by 4 bases, with 12 bases between them. CDR1 is SGDLS and CDR2 is YYNGEE in the germline V gene. In DNA form, the CDR3 reads TGTGCCAGCAGAGCAAAGACAGCCACCGGGGAGCTGTTTTTT. Translating gives CASRAKTATGELFF.

This chain joins TRBV2 and TRBJ2-3; TRBD1 aligns across 8 bases. CDR1 is SNHLY, CDR2 FYNNEI, per germline. This CDR3 is built from 17 residues. The trim removed 7 bases at V and 0 bases at J, leaving 12 bases unmatched. The CDR3 protein is CASTYGQGAGSTDTQYF. The CDR3 region has the DNA TGTGCCAGCACCTATGGACAGGGTGCGGGAAGCACAGATACGCAGTATTTT.